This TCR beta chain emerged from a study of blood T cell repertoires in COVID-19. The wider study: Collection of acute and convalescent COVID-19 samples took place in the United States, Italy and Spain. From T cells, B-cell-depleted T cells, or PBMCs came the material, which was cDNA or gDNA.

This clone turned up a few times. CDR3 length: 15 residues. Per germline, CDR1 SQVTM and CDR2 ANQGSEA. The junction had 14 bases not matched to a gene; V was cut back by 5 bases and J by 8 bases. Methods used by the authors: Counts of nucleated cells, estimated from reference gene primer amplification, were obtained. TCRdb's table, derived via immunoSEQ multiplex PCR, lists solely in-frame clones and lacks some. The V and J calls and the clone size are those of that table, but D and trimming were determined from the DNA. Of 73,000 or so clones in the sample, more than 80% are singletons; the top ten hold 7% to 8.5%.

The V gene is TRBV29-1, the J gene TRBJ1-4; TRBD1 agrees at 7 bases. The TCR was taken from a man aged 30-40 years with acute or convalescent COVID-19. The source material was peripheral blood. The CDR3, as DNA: TGCAGCGTTAGGGAGAGGGGGACAGTGGGGGAAAAACTGTTTTTT. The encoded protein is CSVRERGTVGEKLFF.